Below, one T cell receptor beta chain is given with its context. What it binds is unknown. The sample comes from a study of early stage breast cancer tumors. For the study at large: Most invasive tumors, about 75% of the 16, were ER+/PR+/HER2-. Points from the study as a whole: Enriched TCRB sequences shared across patients were mostly commonly generated sequences.

V lost 2 bases to trimming and J lost 6 bases; unmatched junction nucleotides: 5. The germline gives CDR1 SGHRS, CDR2 YFSETQ. This CDR3 comprises 14 residues. Each sample had two DNA replicates, about 0.47 ug blood or roughly 1.4 ug tissue. Only in-frame clones appear in the TCRdb table, and some are missing; sequencing was by immunoSEQ multiplex PCR. The sample has 50,000 to 65,000 clones; over 60% are singletons. This chain joins TRBV5-1 and TRBJ2-1, with TRBD2 identical over 7 bases. Sample: blood. This receptor was identified in a person in their thirties with breast cancer. The CDR3 is CASSFAGAGNEQFF. CDR3 DNA sequence: TGCGCCAGCAGCTTCGCGGGAGCCGGCAATGAGCAGTTCTTC.